The 15 T cell receptor beta chains listed next were all sequenced from one sample in a study of blood T cells in healthy people across ages. Together with a sample-barcoded 5' primer, a J-beta primer mix was included in a second PCR lasting about 6 to 12 cycles. TCRdb analysed the 5' RACE reads with MiXCR anew, one entry per CDR3 protein. Here the sample spans 650,000 to 1,000,000 distinct CDR3 sequences, 35% to 40% being singletons. The sample was blood. All receptors come from a man between 18 and 29 years old in good health.

The sample holds a few counts of this clonotype. The V and J genes are TRBV7-2 and TRBJ1-2; tentative D call: TRBD1 (5 bases). V lost 1 base and J 4 bases, leaving 10 bases between the germline ends. This CDR3 has 14 amino acids. CDR1 and CDR2 (germline): SGHTA, FQGNSA. The CDR3, as DNA: TGTGCCAGCAGCTTAGAGGGGAACGGCTATGGCTACACCTTC. Translated: CASSLEGNGYGYTF.

This clonotype was detected only a few times. The chain has TRBV2 and TRBJ2-1; D might be TRBD2 (5 bases). The CDR3 is 15 amino acids. Germline V CDR1 and CDR2: SNHLY, FYNNEI. V was pared by 4 bases and J by 6 bases, with 16 bases between. CDR3 amino acids: CASSAGKGTSNEQFF. CDR3 DNA: TGTGCCAGCAGTGCCGGGAAGGGAACTTCCAATGAGCAGTTCTTC.

The chain combines TRBV2 with TRBJ1-5, with 7 bases fitting TRBD1. The CDR3 spans 15 residues. After removal of 6 bases from V and 0 bases from J, the junction contained 5 bases not matched to a gene. Germline V gives CDR1 SNHLY, CDR2 FYNNEI. Here the CDR3 DNA reads TGTGCCAGCAGACCACAGGGGCGTAGCAATCAGCCCCAGCATTTT. It translates to CASRPQGRSNQPQHF.

Only a few counts were recorded for this clonotype. The J gene is TRBJ2-3, the V gene TRBV27; D gene uncertain. The CDR3 is made up of 14 amino acids. The germline V gene encodes CDR1 MNHEY and CDR2 SMNVEV (reference sequence). The ends were cut back, 3 bases at V and 4 bases at J, with 11 bases in the middle. The CDR3 region is CASSFLGLPDTQYF. CDR3 DNA sequence: TGTGCCAGCAGTTTTTTGGGGTTGCCAGATACGCAGTATTTT.

The J gene is TRBJ1-1, the V gene TRBV6-6, with D perhaps TRBD1 (6 bases). Germline V gene sequence: CDR1 MNHNY, CDR2 SVGAGI (reference sequence). The CDR3 spans 14 residues. Trimming took 7 bases from V and 6 from J, leaving 18 bases between them. CDR3 in amino acids: CASTRGGPLPEAFF. The CDR3, as DNA: TGTGCCAGCACCAGGGGAGGTCCTCTCCCTGAAGCTTTCTTT.

The chain joins TRBV29-1 to TRBJ2-1; 8 bases are shared with TRBD1. The germline CDR1 and CDR2 sequences are SQVTM and ANQGSEA. The CDR3 contains 15 residues. The J segment lost 6 bases and the V segment lost 5 bases, leaving 12 bases of the junction unmatched. The CDR3 region is CSVMFGQGSSNEQFF. The CDR3 nucleotides read TGCAGCGTTATGTTCGGACAGGGATCGTCCAATGAGCAGTTCTTC.

The rearrangement uses TRBV20-1 and TRBJ2-2, with D uncertain. Germline V CDR1 and CDR2: DFQATT, SNEGSKA (reference sequence). V shed 3 bases and J shed 4 bases, with 9 bases lying between them. This CDR3 is 13 amino acids long. CDR3 nucleotide sequence: TGCAGTGCTAGCGCAGGCCCCACCGGGGAGCTGTTTTTT. It codes for CSASAGPTGELFF.

A few counts support this clonotype. The chain links TRBV20-1 to TRBJ2-7, with unresolved D. The CDR3 extends over 14 amino acids. Trimming stripped 3 bases from V and 7 bases from J, with 19 bases between. Germline CDR1 DFQATT, CDR2 SNEGSKA (reference sequence). The CDR3 protein is CSASPDTMETEQYF. CDR3 sequence (DNA): TGCAGTGCTAGTCCCGACACAATGGAGACAGAGCAGTACTTC.

V gene TRBV3-1 combines with J gene TRBJ2-6, with D hard to call. CDR3 size: 16 residues. Germline CDR1 reads LGHDT; CDR2 reads YNNKEL (reference sequence). The germline V and J ends were trimmed by 0 bases and 2 bases, with 8 bases remaining between them. The DNA of the CDR3 is TGTGCCAGCAGCCAAGAACGGTCAGCTGGGGCCAACGTCCTGACTTTC. Translation gives CASSQERSAGANVLTF. Looking up the rest from reference TRBV3-1 and TRBJ2-6 gives the full variable domain: DTAVSQTPKYLVTQMGNDKSIKCEQNLGHDTMYWYKQDSKKFLKIMFSYNNKELIINETVPNRFSPKSPDKAHLNLHINSLELGDSAVYFCASSQERSAGANVLTFGAGSRLTVL.

The chain recombines TRBV4-1 with TRBJ1-4; a possible D gene is TRBD1 (6 bases). The V end was cut by 4 bases, the J end by 7 bases, with 19 bases between. This CDR3 region has 16 residues. Germline V gene data show CDR1 as MGHRA and CDR2 as YSYEKL. The chain's CDR3 is CASSPLSQGFGEKLFF. CDR3 nucleotides: TGCGCCAGCAGCCCCTTAAGCCAGGGGTTTGGTGAAAAACTGTTTTTT.

This clonotype was detected a few times. This chain connects TRBV12-3 or TRBV12-4 to TRBJ2-1; D may match TRBD1 or TRBD2 (6 bases each). This CDR3 is built from 13 residues. With 4 bases removed from V and 8 bases from J, the gap between germline ends came to 12 bases. This CDR3 is CASSSGGRDEQFF. The CDR3 coding sequence is TGTGCCAGCAGTTCCGGGGGCCGAGATGAGCAGTTCTTC.

As to this clonotype: With a much larger clone just one base away, this may be a read error. CDR3 residues: CAISAERTPYNEQYF. Here the CDR3 DNA reads TGTGCCATCAGTGCCGAAAGGACCCCCTACAATGAGCAGTACTTC. J is TRBJ2-7 and V is TRBV10-3; unclear D gene. V lost 4 bases to trimming and J lost 7 bases, with 20 bases between them. Germline V gene data show CDR1 as ENHRY and CDR2 as SYGVKD. The CDR3 covers 15 residues.

This clonotype showed up just a few times. This chain links TRBV5-1 with TRBJ1-6; the match to TRBD1 covers 9 bases. CDR3 length equals 15 residues. Germline assignment: CDR1 SGHRS and CDR2 YFSETQ. V gave up 3 bases and J gave up 8 bases; unmatched junction bases: 6. The CDR3 region is CASSSGDRDDSPLHF. The CDR3 DNA reads as TGCGCCAGCAGCTCGGGGGACAGGGATGATTCACCCCTCCACTTT.

This clonotype was found a few times. The chain combines TRBV12-3 or TRBV12-4 with TRBJ2-1, with D possibly TRBD2 on 6 matching bases. The V end lost 5 bases, the J end lost 2 bases, and 16 bases lay between the germline ends. The CDR3 has 16 amino acids. The CDR3 region is CASSPGGRQTYNEQFF. DNA of the CDR3: TGTGCCAGCAGTCCGGGTGGGAGGCAGACCTACAATGAGCAGTTCTTC.

This clonotype was detected many times. The chain is built from TRBV9 and TRBJ2-3; tentatively, D is TRBD2 (6 bases). V lost 0 bases to trimming and J lost 5 bases, with 13 bases between them. CDR3 length: 15 residues. Germline V gene sequence: CDR1 SGDLS, CDR2 YYNGEE. The CDR3 reads CASSVGPSAGDTQYF. CDR3 bases: TGTGCCAGCAGCGTAGGGCCTAGCGCCGGAGATACGCAGTATTTT.